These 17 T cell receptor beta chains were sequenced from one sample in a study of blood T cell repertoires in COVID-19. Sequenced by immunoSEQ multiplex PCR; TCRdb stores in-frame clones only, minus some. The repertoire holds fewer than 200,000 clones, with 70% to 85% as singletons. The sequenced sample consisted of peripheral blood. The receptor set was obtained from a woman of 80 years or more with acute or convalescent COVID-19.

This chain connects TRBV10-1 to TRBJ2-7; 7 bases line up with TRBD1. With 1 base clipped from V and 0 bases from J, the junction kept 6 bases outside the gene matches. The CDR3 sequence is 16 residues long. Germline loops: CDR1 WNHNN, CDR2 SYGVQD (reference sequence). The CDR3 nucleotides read TGCGCCAGCAGTGAGTTAGCAGGGGGAAGCTCCTACGAGCAGTACTTC. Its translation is CASSELAGGSSYEQYF.

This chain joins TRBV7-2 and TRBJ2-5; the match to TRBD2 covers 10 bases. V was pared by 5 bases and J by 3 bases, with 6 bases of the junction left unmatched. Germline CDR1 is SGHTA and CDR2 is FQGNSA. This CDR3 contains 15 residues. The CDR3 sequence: CASSPSGRAEETQYF. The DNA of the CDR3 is TGTGCCAGCAGCCCGAGCGGGAGGGCCGAAGAGACCCAGTACTTC.

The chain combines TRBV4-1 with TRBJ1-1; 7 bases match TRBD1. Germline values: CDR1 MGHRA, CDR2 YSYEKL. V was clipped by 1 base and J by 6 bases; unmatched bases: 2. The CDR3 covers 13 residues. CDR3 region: CASSQVGGSEAFF. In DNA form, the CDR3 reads TGCGCCAGCAGCCAAGTAGGGGGCTCTGAAGCTTTCTTT.

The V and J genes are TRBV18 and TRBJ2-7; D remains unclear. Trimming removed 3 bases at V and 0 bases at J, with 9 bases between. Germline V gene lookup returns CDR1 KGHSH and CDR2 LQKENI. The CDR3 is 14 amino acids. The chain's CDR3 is CASSPTPHSYEQYF. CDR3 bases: TGTGCCAGCTCACCGACACCTCACTCCTACGAGCAGTACTTC.

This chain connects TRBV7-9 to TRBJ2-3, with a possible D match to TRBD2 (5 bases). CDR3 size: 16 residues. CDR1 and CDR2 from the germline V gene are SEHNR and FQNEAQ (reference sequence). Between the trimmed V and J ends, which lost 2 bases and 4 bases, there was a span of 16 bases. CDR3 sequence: CASSLSTVYGADTQYF. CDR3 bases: TGTGCCAGCAGCTTATCGACGGTCTACGGGGCAGATACGCAGTATTTT.

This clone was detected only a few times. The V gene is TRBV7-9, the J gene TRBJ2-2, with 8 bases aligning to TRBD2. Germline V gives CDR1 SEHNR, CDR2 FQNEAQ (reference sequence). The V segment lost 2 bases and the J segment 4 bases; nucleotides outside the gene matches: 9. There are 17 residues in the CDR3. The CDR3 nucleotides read TGTGCCAGCAGCTTATTACGAGCGGGAGCTGCCACCGGGGAGCTGTTTTTT. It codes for CASSLLRAGAATGELFF.

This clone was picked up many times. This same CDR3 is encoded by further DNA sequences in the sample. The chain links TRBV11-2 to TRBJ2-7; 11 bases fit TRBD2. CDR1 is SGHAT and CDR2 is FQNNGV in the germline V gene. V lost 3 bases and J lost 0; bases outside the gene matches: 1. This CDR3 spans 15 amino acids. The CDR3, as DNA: TGTGCCAGCAGCTTCGGGACTAGCGGCTCCTACGAGCAGTACTTC. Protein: CASSFGTSGSYEQYF.

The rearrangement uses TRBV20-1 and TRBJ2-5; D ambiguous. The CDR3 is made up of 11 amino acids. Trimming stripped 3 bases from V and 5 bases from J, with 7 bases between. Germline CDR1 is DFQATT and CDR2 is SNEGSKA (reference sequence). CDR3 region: CSASLSETQYF. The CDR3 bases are TGCAGTGCTAGTTTGTCTGAGACCCAGTACTTC.

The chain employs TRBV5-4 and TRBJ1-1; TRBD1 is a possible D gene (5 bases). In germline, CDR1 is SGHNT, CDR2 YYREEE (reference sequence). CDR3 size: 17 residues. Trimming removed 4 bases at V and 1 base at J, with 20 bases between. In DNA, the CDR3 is TGTGCCAGCAGCGGGGGGAGGGGTCGGACCCGGAACACTGAAGCTTTCTTT. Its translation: CASSGGRGRTRNTEAFF.

The CDR3 protein is CASSQRPSGSGPYEQYF. CDR3 nucleotide sequence: TGTGCCAGCAGCCAACGTCCTAGCGGGAGCGGTCCCTACGAGCAGTACTTC. The chain joins TRBV3-1 (or the pseudogene TRBV3-2) to TRBJ2-7, with TRBD2 matching over 10 bases. This CDR3 contains 17 residues. Germline CDR1 reads LGHDT; CDR2 reads YNNKEL (reference sequence). V shed 2 bases, J shed 2 bases, and the junction held 9 bases outside the gene matches.

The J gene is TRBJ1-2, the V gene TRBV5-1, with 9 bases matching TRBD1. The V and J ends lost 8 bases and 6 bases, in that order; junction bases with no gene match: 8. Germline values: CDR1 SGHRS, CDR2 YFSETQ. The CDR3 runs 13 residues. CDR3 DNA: TGCGCCAGTGGAACAGGGGGCGCGGATGGCTACACCTTC. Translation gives CASGTGGADGYTF.

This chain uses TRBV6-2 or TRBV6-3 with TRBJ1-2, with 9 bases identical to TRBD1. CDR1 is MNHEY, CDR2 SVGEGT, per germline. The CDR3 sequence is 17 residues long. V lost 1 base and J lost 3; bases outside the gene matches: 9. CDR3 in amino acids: CASSYYGQGTSHYGYTF. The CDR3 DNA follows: TGTGCCAGCAGTTACTACGGACAGGGGACGTCCCACTATGGCTACACCTTC.

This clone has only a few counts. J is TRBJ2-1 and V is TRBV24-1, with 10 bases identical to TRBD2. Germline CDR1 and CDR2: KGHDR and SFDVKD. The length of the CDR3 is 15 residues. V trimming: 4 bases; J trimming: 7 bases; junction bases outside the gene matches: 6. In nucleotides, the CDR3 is TGTGCCACCAGTGAGGCTAGCGGGGGCCGTAATGAGCAGTTCTTC. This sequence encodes CATSEASGGRNEQFF.

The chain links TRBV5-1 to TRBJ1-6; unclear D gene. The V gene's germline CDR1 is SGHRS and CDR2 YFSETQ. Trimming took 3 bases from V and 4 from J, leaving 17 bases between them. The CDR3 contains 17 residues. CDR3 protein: CASSYATAGPYNSPLHF. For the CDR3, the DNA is TGCGCCAGCAGCTATGCGACCGCGGGCCCTTATAATTCACCCCTCCACTTT.

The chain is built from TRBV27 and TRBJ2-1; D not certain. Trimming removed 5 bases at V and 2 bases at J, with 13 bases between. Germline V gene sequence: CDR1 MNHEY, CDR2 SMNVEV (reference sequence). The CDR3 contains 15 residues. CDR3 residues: CASSPSGSPYNEQFF. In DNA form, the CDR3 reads TGTGCCAGCAGTCCATCAGGTTCCCCCTACAATGAGCAGTTCTTC.

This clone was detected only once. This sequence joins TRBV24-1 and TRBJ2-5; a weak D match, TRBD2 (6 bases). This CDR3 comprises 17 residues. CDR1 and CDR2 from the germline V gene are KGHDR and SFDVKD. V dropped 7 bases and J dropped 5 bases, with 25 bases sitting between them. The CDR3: CATRPPQVQRAGETQYF. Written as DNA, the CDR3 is TGTGCCACCAGGCCCCCGCAAGTCCAGCGGGCGGGGGAGACCCAGTACTTC.

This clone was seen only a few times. CDR3 loop: CASSWRPGLAGEQYF. As DNA, the CDR3 is TGTGCCAGTAGTTGGCGACCGGGACTAGCGGGGGAGCAGTACTTC. This chain connects TRBV19 to TRBJ2-7; 13 bases map to TRBD2. The germline gives CDR1 LNHDA, CDR2 SQIVND (reference sequence). This CDR3 is built from 15 residues. The ends lost 5 bases at V and 7 bases at J; junction bases unmatched: 8.